The clone carrying this T cell receptor (beta chain) came up a few times. Building of the TCR beta libraries involved iRepertoire HTBI primers and Arm-PCR of CDR3 regions. One entry per CDR3 protein, called by TCRdb with MiXCR from the multiplex PCR reads. The repertoire holds 550,000 to 700,000 distinct CDR3 sequences, about 16% seen once, with around 11% in the top ten. The CDR3 is 17 residues long. Germline CDR1 and CDR2: LNHDA and SQIVND (reference sequence). The trim removed 5 bases at V and 1 base at J, leaving 11 bases unmatched. The time point: newly diagnosed GD, antithyroid drugs for less than 3 months. Preparation of the TCR library used RNA extracted from PBMCs. This record comes from a study of regulatory T cells in long-lasting Graves disease. These records were also assigned to another study, of T cells in Graves' hyperthyroidism and ophthalmopathy.

Specimen: peripheral blood mononuclear cells (PBMCs), collected at new diagnosis, from a patient treated with antithyroid drugs. The clonotype comes from a man in his late teens or twenties with Graves disease. J is TRBJ1-2 and V is TRBV19, with TRBD1 matching 9 bases. CDR3 sequence: CASSLRDRVAHNYGYTF. CDR3 coding DNA: TGTGCCAGTAGTCTACGGGACAGGGTAGCCCATAACTATGGCTACACCTTC.